The 14 T cell receptor beta chains below were found in one sample sequenced in a study of cytomegalovirus exposure and HLA in healthy donors. PCR used 60 Vbeta primers and 13 Jbeta primers. Using immunoSEQ multiplex PCR, the repertoire was profiled, and TCRdb retains in-frame clones only, with some absent. The profile shows some 190,000 clones, 82% of them singletons. Specimen: PBMCs. Receptors were obtained from a man aged 35-49 years in good health and CMV-seronegative.

The gene calls are TRBV5-4 and TRBJ1-2; TRBD1 is a possible D gene (5 bases). The CDR3 spans 13 residues. Trimming stripped 3 bases from V and 2 bases from J, with 8 bases between. CDR1 and CDR2 (germline): SGHNT, YYREEE (reference sequence). The CDR3 DNA reads as TGTGCCAGCAGCTCGGGGGGGAACTATGGCTACACCTTC. As protein: CASSSGGNYGYTF. The full variable domain, rest sourced from reference TRBV5-4 and TRBJ1-2, is ETGVTQSPTHLIKTRGQQVTLRCSSQSGHNTVSWYQQALGQGPQFIFQYYREEENGRGNFPPRFSGLQFPNYSSELNVNALELDDSALYLCASSSGGNYGYTFGSGTRLTVV.

This clone has just one count. Written as DNA, the CDR3 is TGTGCCAGCAGCCAAGATCGGGGAGCGGGGGGGGTAGGGACCCAGTACTTC. It yields the protein CASSQDRGAGGVGTQYF. The V and J genes are TRBV4-2 and TRBJ2-5, with TRBD2 identical over 10 bases. V shed 0 bases and J 7 bases; nucleotides not matched to a gene: 11. The CDR3 has 17 amino acids. Germline CDR1 reads LGHNA; CDR2 reads YNFKEQ.

The chain recombines TRBV27 with TRBJ2-7, with 9 bases aligning to TRBD1. This CDR3 region has 11 residues. CDR1 is MNHEY and CDR2 is SMNVEV in the germline V gene (reference sequence). V lost 8 bases to trimming and J lost 7 bases; unmatched junction nucleotides: 3. In DNA form, the CDR3 reads TGTGCCAGCTGGGACAGGGTTGAGCAGTACTTC. This sequence encodes CASWDRVEQYF.

The genes are TRBV4-1 and TRBJ2-7, with TRBD1 matching 7 bases. Germline values: CDR1 MGHRA, CDR2 YSYEKL. The CDR3 is 15 amino acids. Unmatched junction bases numbered 11, after V lost 3 bases and J lost 6 bases. CDR3 amino acids: CASSHPQGRTGEQYF. The CDR3 DNA reads as TGCGCCAGCAGCCACCCCCAGGGGCGGACAGGCGAGCAGTACTTC.

The V call is TRBV4-1, the J call TRBJ1-4, with D unclear. Germline assignment: CDR1 MGHRA and CDR2 YSYEKL. With 4 bases removed from V and 5 bases from J, the gap between germline ends came to 11 bases. The CDR3 consists of 14 residues. In nucleotides, the CDR3 is TGCGCCAGCAGCCCCCCGACGGGGAATGAAAAACTGTTTTTT. Amino acids: CASSPPTGNEKLFF.

This chain's CDR3 is CASSYRGAFSYNEQFF. CDR3 in DNA: TGTGCCAGCAGTTATCGGGGGGCATTCTCCTACAATGAGCAGTTCTTC. The chain employs TRBV2 and TRBJ2-1; D possibly corresponds to TRBD2 (7 bases). Germline V lookup: CDR1 SNHLY, CDR2 FYNNEI. V was pared by 5 bases and J by 0 bases, with 14 bases between. The CDR3 is made up of 16 amino acids.

This clone was counted a single time. This chain connects TRBV30 to TRBJ2-7; the D gene is possibly TRBD1 (6 bases). CDR1 and CDR2 (germline): GTSNPN, SVGIG (reference sequence). Trimming removed 4 bases from V and 3 bases from J, with 10 bases in between. The CDR3 extends over 12 amino acids. CDR3 in DNA: TGTGCCTGGATCCGGGACAACTACGAGCAGTACTTC. Protein sequence: CAWIRDNYEQYF.

A few counts support this clone. The chain carries TRBV9 and TRBJ2-2, with a weak D call TRBD1 (6 bases). Germline assignment: CDR1 SGDLS and CDR2 YYNGEE. Deletions cut 5 bases from V and 13 bases from J, with 15 bases between. CDR3 size: 12 residues. CDR3: CASSRDRSVLFF. The CDR3 nucleotides read TGTGCCAGCAGTCGCGACAGGAGCGTGCTGTTTTTT. Looking up the rest from reference TRBV9 and TRBJ2-2 gives the full variable domain: DSGVTQTPKHLITATGQRVTLRCSPRSGDLSVYWYQQSLDQGLQFLIQYYNGEERAKGNILERFSAQQFPDLHSELNLSSLELGDSALYFCASSRDRSVLFFGEGSRLTVL.

The chain has TRBV2 and TRBJ1-6; D remains unclear. Germline CDR1 SNHLY, CDR2 FYNNEI. The CDR3 totals 16 residues. With 7 bases removed from V and 7 bases from J, the gap between germline ends came to 20 bases. The CDR3 loop is CASMGRGGRTNSPLHF. Written as DNA, the CDR3 is TGTGCCAGCATGGGTCGGGGTGGCAGGACGAATTCACCCCTCCACTTT.

A single count supports this clone. This chain connects TRBV29-1 to TRBJ2-5; D possibly corresponds to TRBD2 (5 bases). The V and J ends lost 4 bases and 5 bases respectively, with 11 bases between them. Germline V gene data show CDR1 as SQVTM and CDR2 as ANQGSEA. The length of the CDR3 is 12 residues. In DNA form, the CDR3 reads TGCAGCGTTGTCCGGGGAAGGGAGACCCAGTACTTC. Its translation is CSVVRGRETQYF. Full variable domain (rest looked up from reference TRBV29-1 and TRBJ2-5): SAVISQKPSRDICQRGTSLTIQCQVDSQVTMMFWYRQQPGQSLTLIATANQGSEATYESGFVIDKFPISRPNLTFSTLTVSNMSPEDSSIYLCSVVRGRETQYFGPGTRLLVL.

This chain links TRBV19 with TRBJ2-4, with a weak D call TRBD2 (6 bases). The CDR3 extends over 16 amino acids. V was pared by 5 bases and J by 3 bases, with 17 bases between. The V gene's germline CDR1 is LNHDA and CDR2 SQIVND (reference sequence). In DNA form, the CDR3 reads TGTGCCAGTAGTTATGCGGGACCGCCATACAAAAACATTCAGTACTTC. Residues: CASSYAGPPYKNIQYF.

This clone was picked up one time. The J gene is TRBJ2-6, the V gene TRBV13; tentative D call: TRBD1 (6 bases). The V and J ends lost 5 bases and 0 bases respectively, with 11 bases between them. The CDR3 covers 16 residues. Germline CDR1 reads PRHDT; CDR2 reads FYEKMQ (reference sequence). The DNA for the CDR3 is TGTGCCAGCAGCATCCTCAGGGGCTCTGGGGCCAACGTCCTGACTTTC. Protein product: CASSILRGSGANVLTF. Together with reference TRBV13 and TRBJ2-6, the CDR3 gives the full variable domain: AAGVIQSPRHLIKEKRETATLKCYPIPRHDTVYWYQQGPGQDPQFLISFYEKMQSDKGSIPDRFSAQQFSDYHSELNMSSLELGDSALYFCASSILRGSGANVLTFGAGSRLTVL.

V is TRBV28 and J is TRBJ1-5; 9 bases are a match to TRBD1. V was clipped by 2 bases and J by 3 bases; unmatched bases: 8. Germline CDR1 is MDHEN and CDR2 is SYDVKM. The CDR3 loop spans 17 amino acids. DNA of the CDR3: TGTGCCAGCAGTTTAGGGACAGGGCGGGTTCCCAATCAGCCCCAGCATTTT. This codes for CASSLGTGRVPNQPQHF.

This sequence joins TRBV4-3 and TRBJ2-5, with a possible D match to TRBD1 (5 bases). CDR3 length equals 16 residues. CDR1 is LGHNA, CDR2 YSLEER, per germline. V was shortened by 0 bases and J by 2 bases, with 13 bases between the two germline ends. The CDR3 here is CASSQEVTALQETQYF. DNA for the CDR3: TGCGCCAGCAGCCAAGAGGTGACAGCCTTACAAGAGACCCAGTACTTC.